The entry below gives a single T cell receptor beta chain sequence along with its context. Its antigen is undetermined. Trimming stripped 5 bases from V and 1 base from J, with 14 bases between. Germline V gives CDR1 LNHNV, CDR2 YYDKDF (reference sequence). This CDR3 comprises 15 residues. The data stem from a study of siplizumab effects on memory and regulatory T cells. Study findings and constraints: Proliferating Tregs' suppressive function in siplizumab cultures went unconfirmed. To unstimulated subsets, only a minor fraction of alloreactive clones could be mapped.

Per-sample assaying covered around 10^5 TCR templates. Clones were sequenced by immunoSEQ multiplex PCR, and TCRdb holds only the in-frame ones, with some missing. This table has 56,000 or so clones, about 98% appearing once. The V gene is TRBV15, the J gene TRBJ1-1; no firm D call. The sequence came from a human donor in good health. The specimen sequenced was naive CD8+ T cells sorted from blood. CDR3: CATSGFPEKNTEAFF. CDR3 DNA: TGTGCCACCAGCGGGTTCCCTGAAAAGAACACTGAAGCTTTCTTT.